This TCR beta chain came from a study of blood T cell repertoires in COVID-19. The CDR3 has 14 residues. Looked up from germline, CDR1 is MGHRA and CDR2 is YSYEKL. V was pared by 4 bases and J by 2 bases, with 9 bases between. In the original workflow: Scientists estimated how many nucleated cells there were by amplifying reference gene primers. The method was immunoSEQ multiplex PCR; TCRdb's version includes in-frame clones alone and lacks a portion of them. For V, J and clone size, that table is used; D and trimming come from the DNA. The sample comprises about 210,000 clones, 80% to 90% of which are singletons, and 2.5% to 3% rests with the top ten.

The sequence was collected from a woman aged 40 to 50 with active or convalescent COVID-19. The V and J genes are TRBV4-1 and TRBJ1-5, with D maybe TRBD1 (5 bases). Sequenced sample: peripheral blood. The CDR3 DNA sequence: TGCGCCAGCAGCCCCAGGGAAGGCAATCAGCCCCAGCATTTT. Amino acids: CASSPREGNQPQHF.